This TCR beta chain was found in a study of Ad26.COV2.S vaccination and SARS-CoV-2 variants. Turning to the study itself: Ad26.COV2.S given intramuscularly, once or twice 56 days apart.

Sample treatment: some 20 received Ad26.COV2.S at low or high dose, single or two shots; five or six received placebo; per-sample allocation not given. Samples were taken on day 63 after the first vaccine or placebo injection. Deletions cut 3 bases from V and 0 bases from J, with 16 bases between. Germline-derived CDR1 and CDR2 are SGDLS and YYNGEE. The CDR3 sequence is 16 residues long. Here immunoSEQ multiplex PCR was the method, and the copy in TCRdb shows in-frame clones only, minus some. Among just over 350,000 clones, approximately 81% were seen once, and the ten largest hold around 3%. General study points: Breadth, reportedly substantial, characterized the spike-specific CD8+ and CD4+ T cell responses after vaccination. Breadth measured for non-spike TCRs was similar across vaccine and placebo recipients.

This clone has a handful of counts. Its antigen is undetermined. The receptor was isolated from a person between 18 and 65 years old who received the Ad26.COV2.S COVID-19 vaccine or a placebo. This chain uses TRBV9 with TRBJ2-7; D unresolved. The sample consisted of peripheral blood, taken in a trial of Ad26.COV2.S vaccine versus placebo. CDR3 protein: CASSASGPASSYEQYF. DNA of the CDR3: TGTGCCAGCAGCGCATCGGGTCCGGCGAGCTCCTACGAGCAGTACTTC.